This is a list of T cell receptor beta chains from one sample in a study of blood T cell repertoires in COVID-19. Libraries were prepared by immunoSEQ multiplex PCR; TCRdb keeps only in-frame clonotypes and omits some of them. Counted here are tens of thousands of clones, 70% to 85% occurring once; the ten biggest clones make up around 4.5%. The sequenced material came from peripheral blood. The receptors originated from a woman aged 55-70 years with acute or convalescent COVID-19. Each CDR3 is given with its conserved first and last residue. A D gene is named only where the DNA matches it firmly. Expanded clones get a size class; other rows say once, few or many, or leave the size out.

clone_size: once; d_call: TRBD1; j_call: TRBJ2-1; v_call: TRBV18; cdr3_aa: CASSPGQALVSDEQFF; cdr3_nt: TGTGCCAGCTCACCGGGACAGGCCTTGGTCAGCGATGAGCAGTTCTTC
clone_size: .; d_call: TRBD1; j_call: TRBJ1-2; v_call: TRBV29-1; cdr3_aa: CSVPTGGGGYTF; cdr3_nt: TGCAGCGTTCCGACAGGGGGAGGCGGCTACACCTTC
clone_size: .; d_call: TRBD1; j_call: TRBJ1-3; v_call: TRBV5-4; cdr3_aa: CASSDKTGGRAGNTIYF; cdr3_nt: TGTGCCAGCAGCGATAAGACAGGGGGCAGGGCTGGAAACACCATATATTTT
clone_size: .; d_call: .; j_call: TRBJ1-2; v_call: TRBV6-5; cdr3_aa: CASRLSGKNYGYTF; cdr3_nt: TGTGCCAGCAGGCTGTCAGGGAAAAACTATGGCTACACCTTC
clone_size: .; d_call: .; j_call: TRBJ1-1; v_call: TRBV30; cdr3_aa: CAWSQGVNTEAFF; cdr3_nt: TGTGCCTGGAGCCAGGGTGTGAACACTGAAGCTTTCTTT
clone_size: .; d_call: TRBD2; j_call: TRBJ2-7; v_call: TRBV5-4; cdr3_aa: CASSPLGTSGSRHEQYF; cdr3_nt: TGTGCCAGCAGCCCCTTGGGGACTAGCGGGAGTAGGCACGAGCAGTACTTC
clone_size: .; d_call: .; j_call: TRBJ1-5; v_call: TRBV5-3; cdr3_aa: CARSLEYRIYSNQPQHF; cdr3_nt: TGTGCCAGAAGCTTGGAGTACAGGATTTATAGCAATCAGCCCCAGCATTTT
clone_size: once; d_call: .; j_call: TRBJ1-1; v_call: TRBV11-2; cdr3_aa: CASSLDRVVAFF; cdr3_nt: TGTGCCAGCAGCTTAGACAGGGTGGTAGCTTTCTTT
clone_size: .; d_call: .; j_call: TRBJ1-1; v_call: TRBV11-1; cdr3_aa: CASSLAPQWNTEAFF; cdr3_nt: TGTGCCAGCAGCTTAGCGCCCCAGTGGAACACTGAAGCTTTCTTT
clone_size: .; d_call: TRBD1; j_call: TRBJ1-5; v_call: TRBV6-5; cdr3_aa: CASRRQGYSNQPQHF; cdr3_nt: TGTGCCAGCAGACGACAGGGCTATAGCAATCAGCCCCAGCATTTT
clone_size: once; d_call: TRBD1; j_call: TRBJ1-4; v_call: TRBV3-1/TRBV3-2; cdr3_aa: CASSLGQGRKLFF; cdr3_nt: TGTGCCAGCAGCTTGGGACAGGGTAGAAAACTGTTTTTT
clone_size: .; d_call: .; j_call: TRBJ2-7; v_call: TRBV7-2; cdr3_aa: CASSLEPLAGYTYEQYF; cdr3_nt: TGTGCCAGCAGCTTAGAACCATTGGCCGGGTACACCTACGAGCAGTACTTC
clone_size: once; d_call: TRBD2; j_call: TRBJ2-5; v_call: TRBV7-3; cdr3_aa: CASSFRLAGVETQYF; cdr3_nt: TGTGCCAGCAGCTTTCGGCTAGCGGGAGTAGAGACCCAGTACTTC
clone_size: few; d_call: .; j_call: TRBJ1-1; v_call: TRBV11-2; cdr3_aa: CASGQGRTEAFF; cdr3_nt: TGTGCCAGCGGTCAGGGGCGGACTGAAGCTTTCTTT
clone_size: .; d_call: .; j_call: TRBJ1-1; v_call: TRBV7-2; cdr3_aa: CASSPAGVRMNTEAFF; cdr3_nt: TGTGCCAGCAGCCCAGCAGGGGTCCGGATGAACACTGAAGCTTTCTTT
clone_size: once; d_call: .; j_call: TRBJ2-2; v_call: TRBV5-1; cdr3_aa: CASRIRGEGGTGELFF; cdr3_nt: TGCGCCAGCAGGATACGGGGAGAGGGCGGCACCGGGGAGCTGTTTTTT
clone_size: .; d_call: TRBD1; j_call: TRBJ1-2; v_call: TRBV2; cdr3_aa: CASSVGGQGANGYTF; cdr3_nt: TGTGCCAGCAGTGTTGGGGGACAGGGGGCGAATGGCTACACCTTC
clone_size: .; d_call: .; j_call: TRBJ1-6; v_call: TRBV19; cdr3_aa: CASSRFAAGPTTLHF; cdr3_nt: TGTGCCAGTAGTAGGTTCGCCGCGGGGCCTACGACCCTCCACTTT
clone_size: once; d_call: TRBD1; j_call: TRBJ1-1; v_call: TRBV5-5; cdr3_aa: CASSLDRWNTEAFF; cdr3_nt: TGTGCCAGCAGCCTGGACAGGTGGAACACTGAAGCTTTCTTT
clone_size: .; d_call: .; j_call: TRBJ1-1; v_call: TRBV6-5; cdr3_aa: CASSYSRASNTEAFF; cdr3_nt: TGTGCCAGCAGTTACTCGAGGGCCTCGAACACTGAAGCTTTCTTT
clone_size: .; d_call: .; j_call: TRBJ2-1; v_call: TRBV27; cdr3_aa: CASSFEPYNEQFF; cdr3_nt: TGTGCCAGCAGTTTTGAGCCCTACAATGAGCAGTTCTTC
clone_size: .; d_call: TRBD1; j_call: TRBJ2-7; v_call: TRBV19; cdr3_aa: CASSGTATSYEQYF; cdr3_nt: TGTGCCAGTAGCGGGACAGCAACCTCCTACGAGCAGTACTTC
clone_size: few; d_call: TRBD2; j_call: TRBJ2-2; v_call: TRBV6-6; cdr3_aa: CASSPGTSGAETGELFF; cdr3_nt: TGTGCCAGCAGTCCCGGGACTAGCGGGGCGGAGACCGGGGAGCTGTTTTTT
clone_size: .; d_call: TRBD1; j_call: TRBJ1-4; v_call: TRBV2; cdr3_aa: CASSGQGEEKLFF; cdr3_nt: TGTGCCAGCAGCGGACAGGGGGAGGAAAAACTGTTTTTT
clone_size: once; d_call: .; j_call: TRBJ1-5; v_call: TRBV28; cdr3_aa: CASSPPRHGNQPQHF; cdr3_nt: TGTGCCAGCAGTCCGCCCAGACACGGCAATCAGCCCCAGCATTTT
clone_size: .; d_call: .; j_call: TRBJ2-7; v_call: TRBV7-9; cdr3_aa: CASSPPRLAFAEPHEQYF; cdr3_nt: TGTGCCAGCAGCCCACCGAGACTGGCGTTTGCCGAACCCCACGAGCAGTACTTC
clone_size: .; d_call: TRBD1; j_call: TRBJ1-2; v_call: TRBV7-6; cdr3_aa: CASSFGQGGGYTF; cdr3_nt: TGTGCCAGCAGCTTTGGACAGGGAGGAGGCTACACCTTC
clone_size: .; d_call: TRBD2; j_call: TRBJ2-7; v_call: TRBV5-5; cdr3_aa: CASSLELAAYEQYF; cdr3_nt: TGTGCCAGCAGCTTGGAACTAGCGGCCTACGAGCAGTACTTC
clone_size: .; d_call: TRBD2; j_call: TRBJ2-3; v_call: TRBV30; cdr3_aa: CAWSELAGGSDTQYF; cdr3_nt: TGTGCCTGGAGTGAGCTAGCGGGAGGTTCTGATACGCAGTATTTT
clone_size: .; d_call: .; j_call: TRBJ1-6; v_call: TRBV5-1; cdr3_aa: CASRRDRNNSPLHF; cdr3_nt: TGCGCCAGCAGACGCGACAGGAATAATTCACCCCTCCACTTT